This T cell receptor (beta chain) was captured in a study of blood T cell repertoires in COVID-19. Background on the study: Nucleic acid was either cDNA or gDNA, and it came from T cells, B-cell-depleted T cells, or PBMCs.

Per germline, CDR1 SGHAT and CDR2 FQNNGV. This CDR3 contains 17 residues. The ends lost 5 bases at V and 4 bases at J; junction bases unmatched: 7. Assay used: immunoSEQ multiplex PCR; TCRdb lists only in-frame clones, some missing. Of fewer than 200,000 clones listed, about 90% are singletons. The sequenced material came from peripheral blood. The rearrangement links TRBV11-2 to TRBJ2-1, with 14 bases lining up with TRBD2. The origin of this receptor is a man aged 40-50 years with active or convalescent COVID-19. CDR3 loop: CASSPYGTSGGYNEQFF. The CDR3 DNA sequence: TGTGCCAGCAGCCCATACGGGACTAGCGGGGGTTACAATGAGCAGTTCTTC.